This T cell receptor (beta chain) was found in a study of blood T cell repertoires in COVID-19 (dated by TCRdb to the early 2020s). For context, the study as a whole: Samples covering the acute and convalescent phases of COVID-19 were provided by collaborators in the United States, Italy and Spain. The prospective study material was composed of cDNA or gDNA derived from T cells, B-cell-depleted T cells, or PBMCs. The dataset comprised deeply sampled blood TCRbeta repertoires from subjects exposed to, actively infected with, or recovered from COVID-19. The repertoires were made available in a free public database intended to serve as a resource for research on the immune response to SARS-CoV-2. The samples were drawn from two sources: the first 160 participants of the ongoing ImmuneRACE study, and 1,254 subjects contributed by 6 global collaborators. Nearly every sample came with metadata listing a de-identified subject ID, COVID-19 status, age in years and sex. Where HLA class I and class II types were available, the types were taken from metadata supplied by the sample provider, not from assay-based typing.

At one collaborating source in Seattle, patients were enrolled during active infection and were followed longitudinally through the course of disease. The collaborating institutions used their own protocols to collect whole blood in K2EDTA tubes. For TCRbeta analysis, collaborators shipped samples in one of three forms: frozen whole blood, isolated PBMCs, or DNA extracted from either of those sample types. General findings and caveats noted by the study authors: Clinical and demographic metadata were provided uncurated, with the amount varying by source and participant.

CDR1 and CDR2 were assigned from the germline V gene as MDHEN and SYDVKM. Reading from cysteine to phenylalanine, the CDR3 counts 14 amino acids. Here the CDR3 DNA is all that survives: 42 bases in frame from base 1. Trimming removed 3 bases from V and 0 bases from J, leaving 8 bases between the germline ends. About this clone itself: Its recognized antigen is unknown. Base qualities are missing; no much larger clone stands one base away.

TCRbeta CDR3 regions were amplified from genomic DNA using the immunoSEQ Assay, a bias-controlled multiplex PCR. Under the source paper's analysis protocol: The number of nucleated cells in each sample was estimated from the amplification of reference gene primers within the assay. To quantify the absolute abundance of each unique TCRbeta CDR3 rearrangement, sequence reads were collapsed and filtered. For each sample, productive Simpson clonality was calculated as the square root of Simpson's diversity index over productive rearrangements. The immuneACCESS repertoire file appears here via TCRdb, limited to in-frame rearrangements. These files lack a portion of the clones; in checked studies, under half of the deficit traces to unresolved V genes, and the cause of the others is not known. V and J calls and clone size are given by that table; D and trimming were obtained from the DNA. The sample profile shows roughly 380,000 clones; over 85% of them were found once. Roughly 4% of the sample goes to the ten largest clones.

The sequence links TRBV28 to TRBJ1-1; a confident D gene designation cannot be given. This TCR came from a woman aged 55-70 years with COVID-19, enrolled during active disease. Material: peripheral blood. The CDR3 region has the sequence CASSLGGVNTEAFF. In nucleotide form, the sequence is TGTGCCAGCAGTTTGGGCGGGGTGAACACTGAAGCTTTCTTT.